The 27 T cell receptor beta chains listed next were all sequenced from one sample in a study of blood T cell repertoires in COVID-19. Measured with immunoSEQ multiplex PCR; TCRdb has only the in-frame clones, and not every one. This table holds roughly 240,000 clones, 87% found once. Sequenced input: PBMCs or T cells enriched from blood (not recorded which). These receptors were collected from a woman in her twenties or thirties with acute COVID-19.

The rearrangement joins TRBV4-1 to TRBJ2-2; TRBD2 is a possible D gene (7 bases). The CDR3 is made up of 16 amino acids. Deletions cut 1 base from V and 6 bases from J, with 15 bases between. Germline CDR1 reads MGHRA; CDR2 reads YSYEKL. The CDR3 nucleotides read TGCGCCAGCAGCCAAGGCATAGGGGGGGAAGCCGGGGAGCTGTTTTTT. Its translation: CASSQGIGGEAGELFF.

DNA of the CDR3: TGTGCCAGCAGCCCCGCGAGGGGGCGGTACACCGGGGAGCTGTTTTTT. It specifies CASSPARGRYTGELFF. This rearrangement joins TRBV6-6 to TRBJ2-2, with 7 positions matching TRBD1. J was trimmed by 3 bases and V by 6 bases; bases with no gene match: 10. CDR3 length: 16 amino acids. CDR1 is MNHNY, CDR2 SVGAGI, per germline (reference sequence).

Worth noting for this clone: In the same sample, other DNA sequences code for this CDR3. The V gene is TRBV19, the J gene TRBJ1-5; 9 bases match TRBD1. The CDR3 contains 14 residues. V shed 7 bases and J 4 bases; nucleotides not matched to a gene: 5. Per germline, CDR1 LNHDA and CDR2 SQIVND (reference sequence). CDR3 residues: CASTPGQGNQPQHF. DNA for the CDR3: TGTGCCAGTACCCCCGGACAGGGGAATCAGCCCCAGCATTTT. The full variable domain, completed using reference TRBV19 and TRBJ1-5, is DGGITQSPKYLFRKEGQNVTLSCEQNLNHDAMYWYRQDPGQGLRLIYYSQIVNDFQKGDIAEGYSVSREKKESFPLTVTSAQKNPTAFYLCASTPGQGNQPQHFGDGTRLSIL.

There are a few counts of this clone. This chain connects TRBV6-2 or TRBV6-3 to TRBJ2-1; 11 bases are a match to TRBD2. The CDR3 is 15 residues long. V gave up 5 bases and J gave up 7 bases; unmatched junction bases: 7. In germline, CDR1 is MNHEY, CDR2 SVGEGT. CDR3 region: CASSTTSGEGNEQFF. CDR3 coding DNA: TGTGCCAGCAGTACGACTAGCGGGGAGGGTAATGAGCAGTTCTTC.

The V gene is TRBV12-3 or TRBV12-4, the J gene TRBJ1-1; 8 nucleotides agree with TRBD1. After removal of 7 bases from V and 11 bases from J, the junction contained 12 bases not matched to a gene. The CDR3 extends over 13 amino acids. The CDR3 DNA is TGTGCCAGCACCTTGGGGGGGACAGGCGATGCTTTCTTT. This sequence encodes CASTLGGTGDAFF.

The chain is built from TRBV4-2 and TRBJ1-4; D is ambiguous. Trimming removed 0 bases from V and 0 bases from J, with 17 bases in between. This CDR3 comprises 19 residues. Germline assignment: CDR1 LGHNA and CDR2 YNFKEQ. The CDR3 DNA sequence: TGTGCCAGCAGCCAAGAGAGGGCCAGAATTAGCGCAACTAATGAAAAACTGTTTTTT. Protein sequence: CASSQERARISATNEKLFF.

The rearrangement uses TRBV12-3 or TRBV12-4 and TRBJ1-1, with D unresolved. The ends were cut back, 1 base at V and 1 base at J, with 4 bases in the middle. The length of the CDR3 is 13 residues. This CDR3 reads CASSLGANTEAFF. DNA of the CDR3: TGTGCCAGCAGTTTAGGGGCGAACACTGAAGCTTTCTTT.

This chain joins TRBV27 and TRBJ1-5; D is uncertain. V lost 8 bases, J lost 7 bases, and 15 bases lay in between. Germline values: CDR1 MNHEY, CDR2 SMNVEV (reference sequence). The CDR3 is 13 residues long. The chain's CDR3 is CASALGYFQPQHF. The CDR3 DNA follows: TGTGCCAGCGCCCTCGGGTACTTCCAGCCCCAGCATTTT.

The V gene is TRBV18, the J gene TRBJ1-1; TRBD1 might be the D (6 bases). The V and J ends lost 6 bases and 1 base respectively, with 21 bases between them. The germline V gene encodes CDR1 KGHSH and CDR2 LQKENI. The CDR3 runs to 17 residues. The CDR3, as DNA: TGTGCCAGCTCCTCCTATGATACCTTAGGGGGGAACACTGAAGCTTTCTTT. It encodes CASSSYDTLGGNTEAFF.

V gene TRBV7-9 combines with J gene TRBJ1-2, with 10 bases aligning to TRBD1. The CDR3 has 13 amino acids. V was clipped by 5 bases and J by 8 bases; unmatched bases: 5. The germline CDR1 and CDR2 sequences are SEHNR and FQNEAQ (reference sequence). As DNA, the CDR3 is TGTGCCAGCAGCGAAAGGGACAGGGGAGGCTACACCTTC. Translated: CASSERDRGGYTF.

The rearrangement uses TRBV5-6 and TRBJ1-2; possibly TRBD1 for D (5 bases). Per the germline V gene, CDR1 is SGHDT and CDR2 is YYEEEE. The CDR3 consists of 13 residues. The germline V and J ends were trimmed by 0 bases and 4 bases, with 7 bases remaining between them. CDR3 in DNA: TGTGCCAGCAGCTTGGCCGACAGCTATGGCTACACCTTC. Its translation: CASSLADSYGYTF.

In its sample, this clone was seen once. The chain joins TRBV6-5 to TRBJ2-7; possibly TRBD2 for D (7 bases). This CDR3 spans 15 amino acids. Germline-derived CDR1 and CDR2 are MNHEY and SVGAGI. The V end was cut by 2 bases, the J end by 2 bases, with 13 bases between. CDR3 sequence: CASSYRAGAAYEQYF. The CDR3 bases are TGTGCCAGCAGTTACAGGGCGGGGGCAGCCTACGAGCAGTACTTC.

This chain joins TRBV7-9 and TRBJ2-7; the D gene is possibly TRBD1 (5 bases). This CDR3 contains 13 residues. Germline lookup yields CDR1 SEHNR and CDR2 FQNEAQ (reference sequence). V was cut by 3 bases and J by 5 bases, with 11 bases left in between. CDR3 DNA: TGTGCCAGCAGCTTGCAGGGTAAGGACGAGCAGTACTTC. It encodes CASSLQGKDEQYF.

The chain recombines TRBV2 with TRBJ2-5; no firm D call. CDR1 is SNHLY, CDR2 FYNNEI, per germline. The V end was cut by 3 bases, the J end by 5 bases, with 13 bases between. The CDR3 totals 14 residues. CDR3 loop: CASSDDVHRETQYF. CDR3 sequence (DNA): TGTGCCAGCAGTGATGATGTCCATCGGGAGACCCAGTACTTC.

The V call is TRBV7-9, the J call TRBJ1-1, with D uncertain. CDR1 is SEHNR and CDR2 is FQNEAQ in the germline V gene (reference sequence). Between the trimmed V and J ends, which lost 3 bases and 3 bases, there was a span of 14 bases. The length of the CDR3 is 15 residues. The CDR3 sequence: CASSFDTEVDTEAFF. The CDR3 DNA reads as TGTGCCAGCAGCTTTGACACGGAGGTGGACACTGAAGCTTTCTTT.

This sequence joins TRBV19 and TRBJ2-1; a weak D match, TRBD1 (5 bases). The CDR3 sequence is 14 residues long. CDR1 and CDR2 (germline): LNHDA, SQIVND (reference sequence). Trimming took 1 base from V and 4 from J, leaving 8 bases between them. The CDR3 loop reads CASSIGPGYNEQFF. The CDR3 region has the DNA TGTGCCAGTAGTATAGGACCAGGGTACAATGAGCAGTTCTTC.

The chain employs TRBV29-1 and TRBJ1-1, with a possible D match to TRBD1 (6 bases). Germline lookup yields CDR1 SQVTM and CDR2 ANQGSEA. Between the trimmed V and J ends, which lost 7 bases and 5 bases, there was a span of 17 bases. This CDR3 is built from 13 residues. CDR3 coding DNA: TGCAGCGGCCAGGGGACGATTGGAACTGAAGCTTTCTTT. This sequence encodes CSGQGTIGTEAFF.

Details on this clone: Other DNA sequences in the same sample also yield this CDR3. The chain employs TRBV3-1 (or the pseudogene TRBV3-2) and TRBJ2-1; D perhaps matches TRBD1 (5 bases). V was pared by 0 bases and J by 0 bases, with 6 bases between. Germline assignment: CDR1 LGHDT and CDR2 YNNKEL (reference sequence). The CDR3 sequence is 15 residues long. The CDR3: CASSQDRVSYNEQFF. CDR3 nucleotide sequence: TGTGCCAGCAGCCAAGACAGGGTCTCCTACAATGAGCAGTTCTTC.

This clone was detected once. J is TRBJ1-1 and V is TRBV19, with D possibly being TRBD1 (5 bases). Per the germline V gene, CDR1 is LNHDA and CDR2 is SQIVND (reference sequence). This CDR3 is 12 amino acids long. Trimming pared 10 bases from V and 6 bases from J, leaving 15 bases between. The CDR3: CATTAQGSEAFF. The CDR3 bases are TGTGCCACAACAGCTCAGGGCTCTGAAGCTTTCTTT.

V and J are TRBV27 and TRBJ1-6; 7 bases line up with TRBD1. The V segment lost 3 bases and the J segment 7 bases; nucleotides outside the gene matches: 6. The CDR3 is 15 residues long. Germline CDR1 is MNHEY and CDR2 is SMNVEV (reference sequence). The CDR3 here is CASSFTGVMNSPLHF. The CDR3 coding sequence is TGTGCCAGCAGTTTTACAGGGGTGATGAATTCACCCCTCCACTTT.

The chain has TRBV9 and TRBJ1-6, with D possibly being TRBD1 (6 bases). CDR3 length equals 17 residues. Trimming stripped 0 bases from V and 6 bases from J, with 16 bases between. The germline V gene encodes CDR1 SGDLS and CDR2 YYNGEE. CDR3 in DNA: TGTGCCAGCAGCGTAGGAGAGGGACATCGGGGTAATTCACCCCTCCACTTT. Translating gives CASSVGEGHRGNSPLHF.

The chain links TRBV19 to TRBJ1-2; D gene unclear. V gave up 4 bases and J gave up 2 bases, with 11 bases separating them. The CDR3 loop spans 14 amino acids. Germline loops: CDR1 LNHDA, CDR2 SQIVND (reference sequence). This CDR3 is CASSSEQINYGYTF. The CDR3, as DNA: TGTGCCAGTAGTAGTGAACAGATAAACTATGGCTACACCTTC.

The chain's CDR3 is CASSLRASGDNSPLHF. CDR3 bases: TGTGCCAGCAGCTTGAGGGCGTCAGGGGATAATTCACCCCTCCACTTT. The chain carries TRBV7-9 and TRBJ1-6, with D possibly matching TRBD1 (6 bases). V was shortened by 3 bases and J by 5 bases, with 14 bases between the two germline ends. Germline CDR1 reads SEHNR; CDR2 reads FQNEAQ (reference sequence). This CDR3 is 16 amino acids long. Variable domain in full (rest from reference TRBV7-9 and TRBJ1-6): DTGVSQNPRHKITKRGQNVTFRCDPISEHNRLYWYRQTLGQGPEFLTYFQNEAQLEKSRLLSDRFSAERPKGSFSTLEIQRTEQGDSAMYLCASSLRASGDNSPLHFGNGTRLTVT.

This clone was seen just once. The chain joins TRBV5-5 to TRBJ1-2, with 7 bases fitting TRBD1. J lost 11 bases, V lost 4 bases, and 8 bases had no gene match. The CDR3 totals 12 residues. Germline CDR1 and CDR2: SGHKS and YYEKEE (reference sequence). The CDR3 DNA follows: TGTGCCAGCAGCACAGGGGTTCCGCTATACACCTTC. As protein: CASSTGVPLYTF.

The V and J genes are TRBV5-1 and TRBJ2-5; 10 bases fit TRBD1. The germline gives CDR1 SGHRS, CDR2 YFSETQ. The CDR3 has 15 amino acids. Germline trimming cut 4 bases from V and 4 bases from J; bases unmatched to any gene: 7. The CDR3 DNA reads TGCGCCAGCAGCGGAGGGACAGGGGATGGAGAGACCCAGTACTTC. Its translation is CASSGGTGDGETQYF.

The rearrangement links TRBV2 to TRBJ1-2, with TRBD1 matching over 9 bases. Germline V gene lookup returns CDR1 SNHLY and CDR2 FYNNEI. This CDR3 has 14 amino acids. V lost 4 bases, J lost 7 bases, and 7 bases stayed unmatched. The CDR3: CASSGEGQGPGYTF. CDR3 nucleotides: TGTGCCAGCAGTGGTGAAGGACAGGGGCCTGGCTACACCTTC.

V and J are TRBV6-5 and TRBJ1-6; no reliable D call. Germline V CDR1 and CDR2: MNHEY, SVGAGI. The CDR3 consists of 13 residues. V was trimmed by 5 bases and J by 8 bases, leaving 10 bases between them. CDR3 amino acids: CASSLNLYSPLHF. As DNA, the CDR3 is TGTGCCAGCAGTCTCAATCTATATTCACCCCTCCACTTT.